A selection of T cell receptor beta chains follows, all from one sample in a study of regulatory T cells in long-lasting Graves disease. TCRdb re-analysed the multiplex PCR reads in MiXCR, keeping a single row per CDR3 protein. The table has fewer than 550,000 distinct CDR3 sequences, about a sixth seen once. This sample also belongs to another study, concerning T cells in Graves' hyperthyroidism and ophthalmopathy.

The material sequenced was peripheral blood mononuclear cells (PBMCs), taken at new diagnosis, from a patient treated with antithyroid drugs. The receptors derive from a woman aged 18-29 years with Graves disease. CDR3s include the opening cysteine and the closing phenylalanine or tryptophan. A D gene is named only where the DNA matches it firmly. Where a row states a size, it is once, few, many or the class of an expanded clone; other rows omit it.

J gene | CDR3 length | D gene | V gene | clone size | CDR3 DNA | CDR3 protein
TRBJ2-2 | 14 | - | TRBV12-3/TRBV12-4 | many | TGTGCCAGCAGTTTGGGCCACTACACCGGGGAGCTGTTTTTT | CASSLGHYTGELFF
TRBJ2-5 | 14 | - | TRBV5-1 | few | TGTGCCAGCAGCTTGCTTCCTGACCAAGAGACCCAGTACTTC | CASSLLPDQETQYF
TRBJ2-1 | 14 | TRBD2 | TRBV20-1 | - | TGCAGTGCTAGGGTGCGGGAGGGGATCAATGAGCAGTTCTTC | CSARVREGINEQFF
TRBJ1-2 | 15 | - | TRBV19 | - | TGTGCCAGTAGGGCCTCGGGACCCCTAAAGAGGGGCTACACCTTC | CASRASGPLKRGYTF
TRBJ2-1 | 11 | - | TRBV28 | many | TGTGCCAGCAGCCTCAACACTAAGCAGTTCTTC | CASSLNTKQFF
TRBJ2-7 | 13 | TRBD2 | TRBV29-1 | many | TGCAGCATGACTAGCGGGAGGGCCGTCGAGCAGTACTTC | CSMTSGRAVEQYF
TRBJ2-1 | 13 | - | TRBV29-1 | many | TGCAGCGTGGCTAGACGACTGTCCAATGAGCAGTTCTTC | CSVARRLSNEQFF
TRBJ2-6 | 18 | TRBD1 | TRBV6-1 | many | TGTGCCAGCACCCCCCGGGACAGGTTACGGTCTGGGGCCAACGTCCTGACTTTC | CASTPRDRLRSGANVLTF
TRBJ2-3 | 13 | - | TRBV2 | many | TGTGCCAGCAGCGCCCTATGGGGGGATACGCAGTATTTT | CASSALWGDTQYF
TRBJ2-3 | 15 | - | TRBV7-3 | - | TGTGCCAGCAGCACCGGACTATCTAGCACAGATACGCAGTATTTT | CASSTGLSSTDTQYF
TRBJ2-7 | 13 | - | TRBV7-8 | few | TGTGCCAGCAGCCTGGACGGGTTGTCCGAGCAGTACTTC | CASSLDGLSEQYF
TRBJ2-3 | 17 | TRBD2 | TRBV27 | many | TGTGCCAGCACTCAAAGAGGGGCGGGAGGAGACACAGATACGCAGTATTTT | CASTQRGAGGDTDTQYF
TRBJ2-3 | 17 | - | TRBV5-1 | many | TGCGCCAGCAGCTTATCCTCCAGGAGTACTAGCACAGATACGCAGTATTTT | CASSLSSRSTSTDTQYF